This passage covers 15 T cell receptor beta chains from one sample sequenced in a study of blood T cell repertoires in COVID-19. Here immunoSEQ multiplex PCR was the method, and the copy in TCRdb shows in-frame clones only, minus some. The table includes roughly 140,000 clones, around 87% detected once. The sequencing sample was made of PBMCs or T cells enriched from blood (not recorded which). The receptors stem from a woman in her 30s with acute COVID-19.

CDR3 amino acids: CASSWSSGENTGELFF. The CDR3 DNA sequence: TGTGCCAGCAGTTGGTCGAGCGGGGAAAACACCGGGGAGCTGTTTTTT. The V and J genes are TRBV27 and TRBJ2-2; 7 nucleotides agree with TRBD2. Per germline, CDR1 MNHEY and CDR2 SMNVEV (reference sequence). Trimming took 4 bases from V and 2 from J; bases not matched to a gene: 7. CDR3 length: 16 amino acids.

The V gene is TRBV14, the J gene TRBJ1-1; unclear D gene. The V gene lost 0 bases and the J gene lost 0 bases, with 11 bases spanning the gap. The germline V gene has CDR1 SGHDN and CDR2 FVKESK. CDR3 length: 16 residues. The CDR3 DNA is TGTGCCAGCAGCCAAGAGAGACTGACTTTGAACACTGAAGCTTTCTTT. Translation gives CASSQERLTLNTEAFF.

V and J are TRBV3-1 (or the pseudogene TRBV3-2) and TRBJ1-3; D is uncertain. V was pared by 1 base and J by 6 bases, with 10 bases between. This CDR3 spans 14 amino acids. Germline V CDR1 and CDR2: LGHDT, YNNKEL (reference sequence). The CDR3: CASSQGPGSNTIYF. CDR3 DNA: TGTGCCAGCAGCCAAGGTCCGGGGTCAAACACCATATATTTT.

The V gene is TRBV11-2, the J gene TRBJ2-5, with 7 bases fitting TRBD2. This CDR3 comprises 17 residues. V was pared by 1 base and J by 2 bases, with 10 bases of the junction left unmatched. Germline-derived CDR1 and CDR2 are SGHAT and FQNNGV. The DNA for the CDR3 is TGTGCCAGCAGCTTAGTCCGACTAGCCGGGGGACAAGAGACCCAGTACTTC. Protein: CASSLVRLAGGQETQYF.

This sequence joins TRBV7-2 and TRBJ1-6; 8 bases map to TRBD1. V was pared by 1 base and J by 8 bases, with 7 bases of the junction left unmatched. This CDR3 spans 16 amino acids. The V gene's germline CDR1 is SGHTA and CDR2 FQGNSA. As DNA, the CDR3 is TGTGCCAGCAGCTTAGTAGAACAGGGGGGTGATTCACCCCTCCACTTT. This gives the protein CASSLVEQGGDSPLHF. The entire variable domain, with the rest obtained from reference TRBV7-2 and TRBJ1-6, is as follows: GAGVSQSPSNKVTEKGKDVELRCDPISGHTALYWYRQSLGQGLEFLIYFQGNSAPDKSGLPSDRFSAERTGGSVSTLTIQRTQQEDSAVYLCASSLVEQGGDSPLHFGNGTRLTVT.

The rearrangement uses TRBV19 and TRBJ2-2, with 13 nucleotides matching TRBD2. The CDR3 runs 17 residues. V lost 1 base, J lost 3 bases, and 2 bases stayed unmatched. Per the germline V gene, CDR1 is LNHDA and CDR2 is SQIVND (reference sequence). Written as DNA, the CDR3 is TGTGCCAGTAGTATAGGACTAGCGGGAGGATACACCGGGGAGCTGTTTTTT. Its protein product is CASSIGLAGGYTGELFF.

This sequence joins TRBV3-1 (or the pseudogene TRBV3-2) and TRBJ1-5; D unresolved. Trimming cost V 1 base and J 7 bases, with 11 bases left between them. Germline CDR1 is LGHDT and CDR2 is YNNKEL (reference sequence). CDR3 length: 14 residues. The CDR3 is CASSQVTGKQPQHF. The CDR3 DNA is TGTGCCAGCAGCCAAGTTACGGGGAAACAGCCCCAGCATTTT.

The rearrangement uses TRBV12-3 or TRBV12-4 and TRBJ1-5; D remains ambiguous. V gave up 5 bases and J gave up 4 bases, with 9 bases separating them. The CDR3 runs 13 residues. The CDR3 reads CASSIDENQPQHF. The DNA for the CDR3 is TGTGCCAGCAGTATAGACGAGAATCAGCCCCAGCATTTT.

The chain uses TRBV6-2 or TRBV6-3 and TRBJ2-7, with D perhaps matching TRBD1 (5 bases). In germline, CDR1 is MNHEY, CDR2 SVGEGT. The ends were cut back, 7 bases at V and 1 base at J, with 14 bases in the middle. The CDR3 runs 14 residues. The CDR3, as DNA: TGTGCCAGCACCCCCTCGACAGAATCCTACGAGCAGTACTTC. This translates into CASTPSTESYEQYF.

The rearrangement uses TRBV20-1 and TRBJ1-5, with D possibly being TRBD1 (5 bases). The CDR3 is 14 residues long. The V end lost 3 bases, the J end lost 3 bases, and 12 bases lay between the germline ends. CDR1 and CDR2 from the germline V gene are DFQATT and SNEGSKA (reference sequence). DNA of the CDR3: TGCAGTGCTAGTTGGGGCAGGGACAATCAGCCCCAGCATTTT. It yields the protein CSASWGRDNQPQHF.

The J gene is TRBJ2-7, the V gene TRBV5-4; D uncertain. Germline V CDR1 and CDR2: SGHNT, YYREEE (reference sequence). Trimming removed 0 bases at V and 5 bases at J, with 6 bases between. This CDR3 has 12 amino acids. This CDR3 reads CASSLGVNEQYF. In nucleotides, the CDR3 is TGTGCCAGCAGCTTGGGAGTGAACGAGCAGTACTTC.

CDR3 coding DNA: TGTGCCAGCAGTTACTCGAAGGGACTTGATGGCTACACCTTC. Encoded protein: CASSYSKGLDGYTF. The chain joins TRBV6-6 to TRBJ1-2; TRBD1 is a possible D gene (5 bases). In germline, CDR1 is MNHNY, CDR2 SVGAGI (reference sequence). The CDR3 contains 14 residues. V was cut by 0 bases and J by 6 bases, with 11 bases left in between.

This clone was picked up one time. The chain joins TRBV7-9 to TRBJ2-7; TRBD2 matches 8 bases. The CDR3 runs to 14 residues. From germline, CDR1 is SEHNR and CDR2 FQNEAQ (reference sequence). Trimming at V came to 6 bases and at J to 8 bases, leaving 12 bases not matched to a gene. Here the CDR3 DNA reads TGTGCCAGCAGAAATAGCGGGGTGGAGTTACAGCAGTACTTC. This translates into CASRNSGVELQQYF.

The V call is TRBV19, the J call TRBJ1-6; 9 nucleotides match TRBD1. V gave up 3 bases and J gave up 4 bases; unmatched junction bases: 7. The CDR3 consists of 17 residues. Per the germline V gene, CDR1 is LNHDA and CDR2 is SQIVND (reference sequence). The CDR3 sequence: CASSIGGQGIYNSPLHF. Here the CDR3 DNA reads TGTGCCAGTAGTATCGGGGGACAGGGAATTTATAATTCACCCCTCCACTTT.

This chain joins TRBV5-4 and TRBJ2-1, with 9 bases matching TRBD2. CDR1 is SGHNT and CDR2 is YYREEE in the germline V gene (reference sequence). The CDR3 contains 16 residues. The V and J ends lost 4 bases and 2 bases, in that order; junction bases with no gene match: 7. The DNA for the CDR3 is TGTGCCAGCAGCCCGCCCGGCGGGAGGGCCTACAATGAGCAGTTCTTC. Amino acid sequence: CASSPPGGRAYNEQFF. Together with reference TRBV5-4 and TRBJ2-1, the CDR3 gives the full variable domain: ETGVTQSPTHLIKTRGQQVTLRCSSQSGHNTVSWYQQALGQGPQFIFQYYREEENGRGNFPPRFSGLQFPNYSSELNVNALELDDSALYLCASSPPGGRAYNEQFFGPGTRLTVL.